This entry lists 18 T cell receptor beta chains sequenced from one sample in a study of technical replicates of blood from several donors. This table comes from immunoSEQ multiplex PCR, and its TCRdb copy is limited to in-frame clones, with some not included. The sample shows under 100,000 clones, nearly 97% of them seen only once. The sequencing sample was made of T cells isolated from PBMCs. The receptors were sampled from a human donor in good health.

The chain uses TRBV5-6 and TRBJ2-1; 10 bases are shared with TRBD2. This CDR3 spans 14 amino acids. Germline values: CDR1 SGHDT, CDR2 YYEEEE. Trimming cost V 4 bases and J 6 bases; bases outside gene matches: 4. Written as DNA, the CDR3 is TGTGCCAGCAGCGTGGCTAGCGGGAGCAATGAGCAGTTCTTC. It encodes CASSVASGSNEQFF.

This sequence joins TRBV27 and TRBJ2-1; D is possibly TRBD1 (6 bases). V gave up 8 bases and J gave up 10 bases, with 18 bases separating them. This CDR3 is 13 amino acids long. The germline gives CDR1 MNHEY, CDR2 SMNVEV (reference sequence). The CDR3: CASWSSTTGEQFF. Written as DNA, the CDR3 is TGTGCCAGCTGGAGTTCGACCACAGGGGAGCAGTTCTTC.

The V and J genes are TRBV25-1 and TRBJ2-7; 10 bases map to TRBD1. V gave up 9 bases and J gave up 4 bases; unmatched junction bases: 6. The germline gives CDR1 MGHDK, CDR2 SYGVNS. The CDR3 loop spans 13 amino acids. The CDR3 nucleotides read TGTGCCAGTTGCCGGGACAGGGGTTACGAGCAGTACTTC. Amino acids: CASCRDRGYEQYF.

On this clone: One end of the junction fails to match germline, which may point to a read error. The gene calls are TRBV28 and TRBJ1-5; D uncertain. CDR1 MDHEN and CDR2 SYDVKM come from the germline V gene. CDR3 length equals 12 residues. The CDR3: CASSLSLAGRTF. Here the CDR3 DNA reads TGTGCCAGCAGTTTAAGTTTGGCAGGCAGAACCTTT.

V gene TRBV19 combines with J gene TRBJ2-1; D ambiguous. The V end was cut by 6 bases, the J end by 8 bases, with 8 bases between. The CDR3 consists of 11 residues. In germline, CDR1 is LNHDA, CDR2 SQIVND (reference sequence). DNA for the CDR3: TGTGCCAGTAGACTTTTCGATGAGCAGTTCTTC. This codes for CASRLFDEQFF.

The V and J genes are TRBV11-3 and TRBJ2-6; tentatively, D is TRBD1 (6 bases). Between the trimmed V and J ends, which lost 1 base and 0 bases, there was a span of 13 bases. CDR3 length: 18 amino acids. Looked up from germline, CDR1 is SGHNT and CDR2 is YENEEA. CDR3 in DNA: TGTGCCAGCAGCTTAGTTAAGGACAGCAGCTCTGGGGCCAACGTCCTGACTTTC. As protein: CASSLVKDSSSGANVLTF. The complete variable domain, with remaining parts taken from reference TRBV11-3 and TRBJ2-6, reads EAGVVQSPRYKIIEKKQPVAFWCNPISGHNTLYWYLQNLGQGPELLIRYENEEAVDDSQLPKDRFSAERLKGVDSTLKIQPAELGDSAVYLCASSLVKDSSSGANVLTFGAGSRLTVL.

Turning to this clone: Other DNA sequences in the same sample also yield this CDR3. The rearrangement links TRBV19 to TRBJ2-7; 7 bases agree with TRBD1. This CDR3 has 15 amino acids. V lost 3 bases to trimming and J lost 0 bases; unmatched junction nucleotides: 5. CDR1 LNHDA and CDR2 SQIVND come from the germline V gene (reference sequence). The CDR3 nucleotides are TGTGCCAGTAGTATTGGGGCAGGGGGCTCCTACGAGCAGTACTTC. It translates to CASSIGAGGSYEQYF.

V and J are TRBV7-9 and TRBJ2-2; 9 nucleotides agree with TRBD2. J lost 6 bases, V lost 3 bases, and 2 bases had no gene match. The CDR3 is 14 amino acids. In germline, CDR1 is SEHNR, CDR2 FQNEAQ (reference sequence). This CDR3 reads CASSLREGPGELFF. The CDR3 nucleotides read TGTGCCAGCAGCTTGCGGGAGGGCCCCGGGGAGCTGTTTTTT.

The CDR3 DNA reads as TGTGCCAGCAGTTTGTCAGGGGGTGAAAAACTGTTTTTT. This encodes CASSLSGGEKLFF. This chain links TRBV6-6 with TRBJ1-4, with TRBD1 matching over 7 bases. V gave up 4 bases and J gave up 7 bases; unmatched junction bases: 3. This CDR3 spans 13 amino acids. The germline gives CDR1 MNHNY, CDR2 SVGAGI (reference sequence).

The chain combines TRBV18 with TRBJ2-2; a possible D gene is TRBD1 (6 bases). V was trimmed by 3 bases and J by 4 bases, leaving 12 bases between them. This CDR3 region has 15 residues. The germline V gene encodes CDR1 KGHSH and CDR2 LQKENI. Written as DNA, the CDR3 is TGTGCCAGCTCACCGAACAGGGACGTCACCGGGGAGCTGTTTTTT. Protein sequence: CASSPNRDVTGELFF.

This clone was seen only once. V gene TRBV4-1 combines with J gene TRBJ1-1; D gene ambiguous. The CDR3 has 14 amino acids. Between the trimmed V and J ends, which lost 0 bases and 2 bases, there was a span of 7 bases. Germline loops: CDR1 MGHRA, CDR2 YSYEKL. The CDR3 coding sequence is TGCGCCAGCAGCCAAGATATCCTTAACACTGAAGCTTTCTTT. Translated, it gives CASSQDILNTEAFF.

The J gene is TRBJ2-2, the V gene TRBV5-4; perhaps TRBD2 as D (6 bases). V was cut by 0 bases and J by 0 bases, with 12 bases left in between. CDR1 SGHNT and CDR2 YYREEE come from the germline V gene (reference sequence). CDR3 length: 17 residues. CDR3 protein: CASSLGGLASNTGELFF. The CDR3 DNA reads TGTGCCAGCAGCTTGGGAGGGCTAGCGTCGAACACCGGGGAGCTGTTTTTT.

This chain links TRBV4-1 with TRBJ2-7; TRBD1 agrees at 9 bases. CDR1 MGHRA and CDR2 YSYEKL come from the germline V gene. J was trimmed by 5 bases and V by 4 bases; bases with no gene match: 9. The CDR3 contains 15 residues. The CDR3 DNA reads as TGCGCCAGCAGCCGCCCAACGGACAGGGGCCACGAGCAGTACTTC. Translation gives CASSRPTDRGHEQYF.

This chain links TRBV18 with TRBJ2-5; TRBD1 aligns across 7 bases. CDR1 and CDR2 (germline): KGHSH, LQKENI. The ends lost 2 bases at V and 5 bases at J; junction bases unmatched: 5. The CDR3 is 14 residues long. CDR3 in amino acids: CASSPDRVGETQYF. The CDR3 DNA follows: TGTGCCAGCTCACCAGACAGGGTGGGGGAGACCCAGTACTTC.

V and J are TRBV5-1 and TRBJ2-7; 8 nucleotides line up with TRBD2. Unmatched junction bases numbered 16, after V lost 2 bases and J lost 6 bases. Germline V gives CDR1 SGHRS, CDR2 YFSETQ. The CDR3 is 17 amino acids. The CDR3, as DNA: TGCGCCAGCAGCTTCTATTCTAGCGGGTTTACTGTCGGCGAGCAGTACTTC. This gives the protein CASSFYSSGFTVGEQYF.

The genes are TRBV11-3 and TRBJ2-2; 11 bases are shared with TRBD2. CDR3 size: 16 residues. Looked up from germline, CDR1 is SGHNT and CDR2 is YENEEA. V dropped 3 bases and J dropped 1; count of bases not matched to a gene: 1. The DNA for the CDR3 is TGTGCCAGCAGCTTTGGACTAGCGGGGAACACCGGGGAGCTGTTTTTT. As protein: CASSFGLAGNTGELFF.

This clone was observed a handful of times. The V call is TRBV30, the J call TRBJ1-5, with 8 nucleotides matching TRBD1. The CDR3 contains 12 residues. The germline CDR1 and CDR2 sequences are GTSNPN and SVGIG (reference sequence). The junction had 6 bases not matched to a gene; V was cut back by 5 bases and J by 9 bases. The DNA of the CDR3 is TGTGCCTGGGGGACAGGCGGAGGGCCCCAGCATTTT. Its protein product is CAWGTGGGPQHF.

The rearrangement uses TRBV7-3 and TRBJ2-1; 13 bases agree with TRBD2. The CDR3 consists of 15 residues. Per the germline V gene, CDR1 is SGHTA and CDR2 is FQGTGA. After removal of 4 bases from V and 5 bases from J, the junction contained 2 bases not matched to a gene. CDR3 sequence reads: CASSWTSGGHNEQFF. CDR3 DNA: TGTGCCAGCAGCTGGACTAGCGGGGGTCACAATGAGCAGTTCTTC.